This T cell receptor (beta chain) comes out of a study of blood T cell repertoires in COVID-19. V lost 1 base, J lost 4 bases, and 14 bases lay in between. Germline loops: CDR1 MGHRA, CDR2 YSYEKL. The CDR3 has 15 amino acids. Methods used by the authors: By means of reference gene primer amplification, nucleated cell counts were estimated. The table came from immunoSEQ multiplex PCR; TCRdb's copy has only in-frame clones and leaves some out. The V and J calls and the clone size are those of that table, but D and trimming were determined from the DNA. Of 130,000 to 150,000 clones in the sample, about 90% were seen once. Either two negative PCRs, clearance, or symptom resolution qualified Cohort 3 donors as recovered.

Sequenced input: PBMCs or T cells enriched from blood (not recorded which). The TCR sequence derives from a man aged 60 to 75 who had recovered from COVID-19. The chain couples TRBV4-1 to TRBJ2-7; weak D call: TRBD2 (5 bases). The CDR3 DNA reads TGCGCCAGCAGCCAAGCCCCGGCGGGTGGGTACGAGCAGTACTTC. As protein: CASSQAPAGGYEQYF.